This entry concerns a single T cell receptor (beta chain). There are many counts of this clonotype. The clone's antigen remains unknown. No base qualities exist here, and no much larger clone lies one base off it. This sample was taken from a study of identical twins (dated by TCRdb to the mid-2010s). Study-level background: The study deep-sequenced TCR alpha and beta repertoires from monozygotic twins, unrelated adults of various ages and cord blood to test whether fetal clonotypes persist. Replicate twin experiments were performed at different times using different library preparation protocols to rule out contamination.

What the study reported, not specific to this receptor: Invariant T cells such as MAIT and iNKT could partly confound zero-insertion analyses, although diverse VJ usage argued against such confounding for most clonotypes. Out-of-frame TCR alpha sequences shared between twins showed an excess of low generation-probability sequences compared with coincidental sharing between unrelated individuals. In beta out-of-frame sequences, excess twin sharing was weaker, because having fewer shared sequences lowered the signal-to-noise ratio. In monozygotic twins, out-of-frame TCR alpha sharing was systematically underestimated by recombination models, although the models agreed with sharing between unrelated individuals. Fewer insertions were carried by abundant cord blood beta clonotypes; a weaker similar trend was observed in young adult naive repertoires, while no such trend was observed in memory repertoires. Because the same donors could not be followed over many years, the conclusions relied on cross-sectional statistical analysis.

The germline V gene encodes CDR1 LNHDA and CDR2 SQIVND (reference sequence). V has 3 bases trimmed and J has 3 bases trimmed; junction bases matching no gene number 12. Counted from cysteine to phenylalanine, this CDR3 has 17 amino acids. Kept here is only the CDR3 DNA, which spans 51 bases and is read in frame from base 1. Only healthy Caucasian donors were included. Miltenyi CD45RO+ enrichment and human naive T-cell isolation kits were used to isolate memory (CD45RO+) and naive T cells from PBMC. Receptor libraries were prepared by 5' RACE. TCRdb shows the sequencer as Illumina HiSeq 2000. Template switching introduced a universal primer binding site; the final cDNA contained a unique molecular identifier, enabling accurate counting of TCR cDNA molecules. First-strand cDNA for TCR alpha and beta chains was synthesized from specific primers in the conserved constant-segment region. To control for contamination, each cDNA library was double barcoded with a SMART-Mk sample barcode plus Illumina barcodes. Two successive PCR steps introduced TruSeq adapter sequences along with Illumina sample barcodes. TCR alpha and beta cDNA libraries were sequenced on the Illumina HiSeq platform with custom primers. In the source study's methods: MiGEC was used to process raw reads and extract unique molecular identifiers, and MiXCR was used to find CDR3 positions. Recombination models were inferred per individual with the repgenHMM and IGoR tools using an EM algorithm. Shared clonotypes were analyzed with the tcR package in R, and sharing was normalized by the product of cloneset sizes. Out-of-frame nonproductive sequences were analyzed to study raw recombination free of thymic and clonal selection effects. TCRdb reworked the public reads: Q25 trimming with fastp, MiXCR clone assembly, productive beta chains retained. All rows with the same CDR3 protein become a single entry with the most common DNA and genes. TCRdb, rather than the study authors, made the V and J calls. The sample yields approximately 140,000 distinct CDR3 sequences; approximately 3.5% were counted once. Roughly 8% of the sample is in the top ten clones.

Rearrangement joined TRBV19 to TRBJ2-7, with TRBD1 matching 9 junction bases. The sequencing sample was made of memory T cells sorted from blood. In light of the paper, this sample's cell subset or site label describes: CD45RO+ enriched T cells. The sequence came from a man aged 18 to 30 in good health. CDR3 protein: CASSMGTGPNTDYEQYF. The DNA sequence reads TGTGCCAGTAGTATGGGGACAGGGCCCAACACGGACTACGAGCAGTACTTC. Beyond the CDR3, the reference TRBV19 and TRBJ2-7 genes provide the residues; the full variable domain reads: DGGITQSPKYLFRKEGQNVTLSCEQNLNHDAMYWYRQDPGQGLRLIYYSQIVNDFQKGDIAEGYSVSREKKESFPLTVTSAQKNPTAFYLCASSMGTGPNTDYEQYFGPGTRLTVT.